Sequencing of this T cell receptor beta chain was carried out in a study of shared clonotypes between healthy human individuals (dated by TCRdb to 2020 to 2021). For the study in its entirety: The cohort included three men and a couple of women between 18 and 49 years of age. To estimate repertoire size and how much clonotype sharing occurs between individuals, the study deeply sequenced the blood TCR repertoires of a handful of healthy adults. To increase sequencing depth and limit assay-specific biases, different laboratories used diverse techniques to prepare libraries and sequence TCR repertoires. Each donor's leukapheresis produced roughly between about 0.8 and 8.9 billion PBMCs. Overall results and qualifications from the work: Because the study included a small number of donors, the genetic and exposure-history diversity represented was limited. Pairwise subsampling led to the expectation that sequencing depth would affect the degree of clonotype sharing among donors. Sampling was restricted to blood, and TCR repertoires in tissue are likely to differ from TCR repertoires in blood.

In regard to this clone: It has no known antigen specificity. Per-nucleotide qualities are absent, and no much larger clonotype sits a single base away.

Using the deep immunoSEQ assay, multiplex PCR amplified TCR CDR3 regions from genomic DNA. Genomic DNA extracted from each cell subset was distributed evenly over all wells of several immunoSEQ 96-well plates, and each plate served as one replicate. For unsorted PBMC, about 0.3 ug genomic DNA, equal to roughly 32,000 T cell genomes, was loaded into each replicate PCR. Genomic DNA from unsorted PBMC was sequenced over ten immunoSEQ deep assay plates. Purified libraries were quantified with a Qubit 3.0 fluorometer, sized on a Bioanalyzer 2100, and re-quantified with the KAPA Library Quantification kit. Every immunoSEQ 96-well plate was sequenced on a dedicated single-read 150-cycle Illumina NextSeq 550 flow cell. On the study's bioinformatics: Because the immunoSEQ output included only junctional sequences and no quality scores, the filtering could not be the same as the filtering used for full-length reads. Sequences were annotated with PyIR, a Python wrapper for IgBLAST v1.9, using IMGT germline references to assign V/J genes and CDR3. Reads were removed for weak V/J assignments (E-value above 1e-6), missing CDR3, stop codons, out-of-frame junctions, or ambiguous translated residues. V3J clonotypes were defined as sequences sharing an identical inferred V gene, J gene, and CDR3 amino acid sequence. Percentage overlap between repertoires was calculated by dividing the number of shared unique clonotypes by the size of the smaller repertoire. Richness of each repertoire was evaluated using RTK rarefaction, the Chao1 estimator, and Recon v2.1 estimates of unobserved clonotypes. Not all clones reach the TCRdb copy of this immuneACCESS table, which keeps in-frame sequences only. Checked studies attribute under half of the gap to unresolved V genes and leave the rest unexplained. That table gives V, J and clone size, and the DNA gave D and trimming. This sample has about 470,000 clones in its table, and about 85% of those were observed once. The ten most abundant clones make up less than 15% of the sample.

The cysteine opens and the phenylalanine closes a CDR3 of 15 amino acids. Here the CDR3 DNA is all that survives: 45 bases in frame from base 1. V is trimmed back by 3 bases and J by 7 bases, and the junction contains 6 bases that no gene match accounts for. CDR1 LGHNA and CDR2 YSLEER were looked up in the germline V gene. The donors were healthy, HIV-negative adults with no recently reported acute infections or vaccinations. Every donor was a Caucasian adult living in Nashville, Tennessee, USA. For unsorted samples, 100 million or so PBMCs were counted, and genomic DNA was extracted using the QIAamp DNA Blood Mini kit. Blood was collected by leukapheresis, and PBMCs were isolated by Ficoll-Histopaque density gradient centrifugation and then cryopreserved in liquid nitrogen vapor phase.

The sequence derives from a woman aged 40-49 years in good health. Some clones in this sample may be carry-over from other donors' samples. The sample taken for sequencing was PBMCs. This chain joins TRBV4-3 to TRBJ2-2, with 9 junctional bases fitting TRBD1. The CDR3 is CASSQSTGGYGELFF. DNA sequence: TGCGCCAGCAGCCAGTCGACAGGGGGGTACGGGGAGCTGTTTTTT.